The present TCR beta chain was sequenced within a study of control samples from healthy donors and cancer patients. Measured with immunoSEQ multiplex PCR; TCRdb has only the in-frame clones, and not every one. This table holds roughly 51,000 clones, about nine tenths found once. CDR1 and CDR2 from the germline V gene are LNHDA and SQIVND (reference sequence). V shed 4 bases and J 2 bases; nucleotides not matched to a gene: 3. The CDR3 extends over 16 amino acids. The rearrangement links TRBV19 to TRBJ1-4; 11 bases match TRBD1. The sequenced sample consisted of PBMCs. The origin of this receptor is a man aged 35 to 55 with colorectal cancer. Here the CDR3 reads CASSTRTGGTNEKLFF. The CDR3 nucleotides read TGTGCCAGTAGTACCAGGACAGGGGGCACTAATGAAAAACTGTTTTTT.